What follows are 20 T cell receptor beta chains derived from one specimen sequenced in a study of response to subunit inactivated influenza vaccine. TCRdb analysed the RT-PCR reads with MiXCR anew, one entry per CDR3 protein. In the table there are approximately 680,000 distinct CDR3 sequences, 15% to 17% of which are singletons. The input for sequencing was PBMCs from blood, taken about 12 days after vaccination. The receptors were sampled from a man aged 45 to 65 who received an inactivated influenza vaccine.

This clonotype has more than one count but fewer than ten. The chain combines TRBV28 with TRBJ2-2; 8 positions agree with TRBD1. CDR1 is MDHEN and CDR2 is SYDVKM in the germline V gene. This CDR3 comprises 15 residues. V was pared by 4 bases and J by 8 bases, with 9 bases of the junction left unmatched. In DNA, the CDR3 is TGTGCCAGCAGTTCCCCAGGACAGGGAGGTGGGGAGCTGTTTTTT. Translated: CASSSPGQGGGELFF.

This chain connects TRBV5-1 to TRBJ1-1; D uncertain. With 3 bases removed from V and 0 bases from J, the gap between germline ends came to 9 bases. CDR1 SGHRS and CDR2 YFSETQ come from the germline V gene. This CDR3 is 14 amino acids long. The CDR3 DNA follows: TGCGCCAGCAGCTGGTCTGGGATGAACACTGAAGCTTTCTTT. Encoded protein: CASSWSGMNTEAFF.

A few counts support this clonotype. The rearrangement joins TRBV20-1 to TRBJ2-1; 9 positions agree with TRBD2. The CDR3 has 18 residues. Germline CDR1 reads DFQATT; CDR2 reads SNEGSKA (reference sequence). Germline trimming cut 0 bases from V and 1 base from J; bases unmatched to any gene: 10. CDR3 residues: CSARDQERGAGSYNEQFF. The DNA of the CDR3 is TGCAGTGCTAGAGATCAAGAGCGGGGGGCGGGATCCTACAATGAGCAGTTCTTC.

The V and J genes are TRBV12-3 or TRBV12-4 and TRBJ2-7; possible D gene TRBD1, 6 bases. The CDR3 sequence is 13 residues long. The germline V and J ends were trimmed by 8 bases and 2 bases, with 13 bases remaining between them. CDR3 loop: CASSTGRTYEQYF. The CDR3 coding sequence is TGTGCCAGCTCCACAGGGAGAACCTACGAGCAGTACTTC.

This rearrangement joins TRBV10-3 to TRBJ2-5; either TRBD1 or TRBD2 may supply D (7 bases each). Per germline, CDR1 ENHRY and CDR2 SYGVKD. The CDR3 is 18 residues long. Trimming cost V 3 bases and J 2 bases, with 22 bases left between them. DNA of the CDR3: TGTGCCATCAGTGACCCCAGGGGGGGCGGAGTGTCGCAAGAGACCCAGTACTTC. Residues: CAISDPRGGGVSQETQYF.

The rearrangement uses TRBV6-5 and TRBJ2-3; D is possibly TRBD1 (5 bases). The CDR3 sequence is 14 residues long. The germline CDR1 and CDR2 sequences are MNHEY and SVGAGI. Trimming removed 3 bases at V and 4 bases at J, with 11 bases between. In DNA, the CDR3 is TGTGCCAGCAGTTATGGGGCACGAGCAGATACGCAGTATTTT. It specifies CASSYGARADTQYF.

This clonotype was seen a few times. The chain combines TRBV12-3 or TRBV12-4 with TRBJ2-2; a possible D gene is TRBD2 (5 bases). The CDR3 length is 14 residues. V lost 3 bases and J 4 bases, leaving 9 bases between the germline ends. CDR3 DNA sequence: TGTGCCAGCAGTTTGCTAGCTGTCACCGGGGAGCTGTTTTTT. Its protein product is CASSLLAVTGELFF.

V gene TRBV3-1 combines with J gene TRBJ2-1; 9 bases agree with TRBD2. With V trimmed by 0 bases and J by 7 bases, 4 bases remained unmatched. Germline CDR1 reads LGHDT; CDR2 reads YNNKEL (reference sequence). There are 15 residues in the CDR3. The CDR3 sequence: CASSQDTSGWNEQFF. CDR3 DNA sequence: TGTGCCAGCAGCCAAGACACTAGCGGGTGGAATGAGCAGTTCTTC.

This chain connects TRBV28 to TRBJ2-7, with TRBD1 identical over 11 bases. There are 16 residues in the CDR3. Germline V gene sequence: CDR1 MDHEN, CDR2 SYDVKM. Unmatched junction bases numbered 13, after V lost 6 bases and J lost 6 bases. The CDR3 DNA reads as TGTGCCAGCAGCCTTTTTGTTGGGGGACAGGGGGGCGAGCAGTACTTC. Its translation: CASSLFVGGQGGEQYF.

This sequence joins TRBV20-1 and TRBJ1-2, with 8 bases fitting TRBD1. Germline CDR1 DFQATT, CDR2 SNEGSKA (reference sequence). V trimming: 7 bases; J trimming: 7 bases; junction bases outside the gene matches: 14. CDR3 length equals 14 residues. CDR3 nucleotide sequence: TGCAGTGTCGGGACCGGGGACAGGAGAAGTGGCTACACCTTC. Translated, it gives CSVGTGDRRSGYTF.

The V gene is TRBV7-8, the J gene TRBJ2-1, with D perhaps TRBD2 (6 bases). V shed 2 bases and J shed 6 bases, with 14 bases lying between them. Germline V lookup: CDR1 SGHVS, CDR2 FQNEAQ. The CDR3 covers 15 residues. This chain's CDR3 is CASSLLSDYPNEQFF. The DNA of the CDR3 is TGTGCCAGCAGCTTACTTTCGGACTACCCCAATGAGCAGTTCTTC.

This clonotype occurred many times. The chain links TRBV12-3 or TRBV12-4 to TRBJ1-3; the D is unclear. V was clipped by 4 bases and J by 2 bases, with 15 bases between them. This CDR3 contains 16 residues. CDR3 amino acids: CASSSGRAYTGNTIYF. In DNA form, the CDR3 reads TGTGCCAGCAGTTCCGGACGGGCGTATACTGGAAACACCATATATTTT.

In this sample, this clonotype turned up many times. The CDR3 DNA sequence: TGTGCCAGCAGCTCCTCGGACAGGGGGCCGACCGGGGAGCTGTTTTTT. Its protein is CASSSSDRGPTGELFF. The rearrangement uses TRBV7-8 and TRBJ2-2; the match to TRBD1 covers 11 bases. This CDR3 contains 16 residues. The V gene end was trimmed by 4 bases and the J gene end by 5 bases; junction bases not matched to a gene: 6. The germline gives CDR1 SGHVS, CDR2 FQNEAQ.

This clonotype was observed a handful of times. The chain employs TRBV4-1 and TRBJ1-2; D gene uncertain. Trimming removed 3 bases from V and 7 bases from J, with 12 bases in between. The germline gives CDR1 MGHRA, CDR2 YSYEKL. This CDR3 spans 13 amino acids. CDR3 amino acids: CASSQGPLGGYTF. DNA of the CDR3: TGCGCCAGCAGCCAGGGTCCCCTCGGTGGCTACACCTTC.

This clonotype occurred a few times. CDR3 residues: CASSGRDRERGSSYEQYF. CDR3 nucleotide sequence: TGTGCCAGCAGTGGACGGGACCGAGAGCGTGGGAGCTCCTACGAGCAGTACTTC. The rearrangement links TRBV6-1 to TRBJ2-7; either TRBD1 or TRBD2 may fit D (5 bases each). Germline CDR1 is MNHNS and CDR2 is SASEGT. V was pared by 4 bases and J by 0 bases, with 22 bases between. The CDR3 runs to 18 residues.

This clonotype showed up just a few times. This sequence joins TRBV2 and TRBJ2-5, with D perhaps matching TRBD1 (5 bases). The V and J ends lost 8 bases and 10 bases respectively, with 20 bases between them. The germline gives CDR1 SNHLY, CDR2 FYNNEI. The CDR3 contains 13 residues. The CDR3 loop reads CASSAGLGGDQYF. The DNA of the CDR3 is TGTGCCAGCTCGGCAGGGCTTGGTGGGGACCAGTACTTC.

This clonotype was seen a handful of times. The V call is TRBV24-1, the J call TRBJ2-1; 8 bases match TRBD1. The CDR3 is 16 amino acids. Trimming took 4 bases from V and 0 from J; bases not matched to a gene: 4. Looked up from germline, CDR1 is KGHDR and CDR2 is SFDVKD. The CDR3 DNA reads TGTGCCACCAGTGACCTCGACAGGGGCTCCTACAATGAGCAGTTCTTC. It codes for CATSDLDRGSYNEQFF.

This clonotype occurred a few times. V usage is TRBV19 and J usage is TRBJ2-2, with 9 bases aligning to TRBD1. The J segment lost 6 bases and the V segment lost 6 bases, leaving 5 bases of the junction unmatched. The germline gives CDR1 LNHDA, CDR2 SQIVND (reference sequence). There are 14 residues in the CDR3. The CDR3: CASRGQGWAGELFF. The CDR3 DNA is TGTGCCAGTAGGGGACAGGGATGGGCCGGGGAGCTGTTTTTT.

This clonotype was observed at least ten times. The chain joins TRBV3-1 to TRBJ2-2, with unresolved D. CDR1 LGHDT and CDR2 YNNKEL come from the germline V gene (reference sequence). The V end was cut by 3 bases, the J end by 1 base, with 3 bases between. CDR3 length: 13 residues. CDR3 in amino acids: CASSQGNTGELFF. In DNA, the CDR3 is TGTGCCAGCAGCCAGGGGAACACCGGGGAGCTGTTTTTT.

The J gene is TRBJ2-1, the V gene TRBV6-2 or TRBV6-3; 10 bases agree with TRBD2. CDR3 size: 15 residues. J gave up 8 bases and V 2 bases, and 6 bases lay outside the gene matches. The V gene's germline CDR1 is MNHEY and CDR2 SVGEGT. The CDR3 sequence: CASSYSGGAVDEQFF. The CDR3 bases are TGTGCCAGCAGTTACAGCGGGGGGGCCGTCGATGAGCAGTTCTTC.